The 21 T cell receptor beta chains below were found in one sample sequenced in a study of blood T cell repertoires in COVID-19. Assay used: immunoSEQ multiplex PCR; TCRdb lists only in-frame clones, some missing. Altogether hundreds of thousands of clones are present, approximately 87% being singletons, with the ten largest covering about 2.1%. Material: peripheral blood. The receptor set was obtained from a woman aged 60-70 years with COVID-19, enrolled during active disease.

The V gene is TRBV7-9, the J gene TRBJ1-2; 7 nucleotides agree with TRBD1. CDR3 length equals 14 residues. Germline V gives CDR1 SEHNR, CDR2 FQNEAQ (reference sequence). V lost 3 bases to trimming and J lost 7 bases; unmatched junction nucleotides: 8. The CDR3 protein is CASSLSGTEAGYTF. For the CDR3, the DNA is TGTGCCAGCAGCTTGTCCGGGACAGAGGCTGGCTACACCTTC.

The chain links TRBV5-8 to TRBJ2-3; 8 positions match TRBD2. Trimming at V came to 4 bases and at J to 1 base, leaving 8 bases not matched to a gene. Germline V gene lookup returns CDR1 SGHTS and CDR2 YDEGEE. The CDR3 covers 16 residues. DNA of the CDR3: TGTGCCAGCAGCCGCGGGGGGAACTGGGGCACAGATACGCAGTATTTT. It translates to CASSRGGNWGTDTQYF.

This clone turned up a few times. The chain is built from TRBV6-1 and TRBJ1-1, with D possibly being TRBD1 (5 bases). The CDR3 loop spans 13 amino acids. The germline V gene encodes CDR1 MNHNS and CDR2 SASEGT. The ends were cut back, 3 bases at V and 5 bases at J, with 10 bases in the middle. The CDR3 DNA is TGTGCCAGCAGTGACAGGGAGGGTACTGAAGCTTTCTTT. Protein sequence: CASSDREGTEAFF.

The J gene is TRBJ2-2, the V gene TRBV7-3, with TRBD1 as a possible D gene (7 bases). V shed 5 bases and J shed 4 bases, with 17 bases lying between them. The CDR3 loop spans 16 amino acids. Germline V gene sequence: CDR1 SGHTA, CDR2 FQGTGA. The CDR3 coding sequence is TGTGCCAGCAGCCCCCGACAGGGACTTTCCACCGGGGAGCTGTTTTTT. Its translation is CASSPRQGLSTGELFF.

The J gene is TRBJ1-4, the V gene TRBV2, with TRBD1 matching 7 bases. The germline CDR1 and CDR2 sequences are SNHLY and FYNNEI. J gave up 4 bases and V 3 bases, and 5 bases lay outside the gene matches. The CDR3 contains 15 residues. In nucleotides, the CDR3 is TGTGCCAGCAGTGACCGGGGACAGAATAATGAAAAACTGTTTTTT. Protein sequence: CASSDRGQNNEKLFF.

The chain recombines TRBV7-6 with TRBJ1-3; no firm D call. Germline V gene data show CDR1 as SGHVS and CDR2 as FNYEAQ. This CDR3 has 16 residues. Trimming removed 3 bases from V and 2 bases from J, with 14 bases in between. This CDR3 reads CASSFETPAAGNTIYF. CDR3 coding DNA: TGTGCCAGCAGCTTCGAAACACCGGCGGCTGGAAACACCATATATTTT. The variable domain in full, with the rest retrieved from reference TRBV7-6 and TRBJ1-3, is GAGVSQSPRYKVTKRGQDVALRCDPISGHVSLYWYRQALGQGPEFLTYFNYEAQQDKSGLPNDRFSAERPEGSISTLTIQRTEQRDSAMYRCASSFETPAAGNTIYFGEGSWLTVV.

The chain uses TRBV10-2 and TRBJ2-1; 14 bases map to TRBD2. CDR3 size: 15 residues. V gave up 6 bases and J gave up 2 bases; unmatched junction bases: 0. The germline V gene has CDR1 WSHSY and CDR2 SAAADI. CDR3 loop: CASRTSGGAYNEQFF. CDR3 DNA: TGCGCCAGCAGGACTAGCGGGGGGGCCTACAATGAGCAGTTCTTC.

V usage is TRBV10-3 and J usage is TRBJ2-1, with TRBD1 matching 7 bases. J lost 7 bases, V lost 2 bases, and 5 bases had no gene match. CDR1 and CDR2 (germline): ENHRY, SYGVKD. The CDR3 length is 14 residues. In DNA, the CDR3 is TGTGCCATCAGTGAGGGTAGGGGGCGAAATGAGCAGTTCTTC. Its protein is CAISEGRGRNEQFF.

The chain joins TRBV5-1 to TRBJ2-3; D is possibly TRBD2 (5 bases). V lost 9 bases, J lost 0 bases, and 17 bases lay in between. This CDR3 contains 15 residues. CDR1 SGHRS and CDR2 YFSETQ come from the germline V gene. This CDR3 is CATRRAVASTDTQYF. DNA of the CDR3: TGCGCCACCAGGCGGGCGGTAGCTAGCACAGATACGCAGTATTTT. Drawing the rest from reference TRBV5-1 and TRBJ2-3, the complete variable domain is KAGVTQTPRYLIKTRGQQVTLSCSPISGHRSVSWYQQTPGQGLQFLFEYFSETQRNKGNFPGRFSGRQFSNSRSEMNVSTLELGDSALYLCATRRAVASTDTQYFGPGTRLTVL.

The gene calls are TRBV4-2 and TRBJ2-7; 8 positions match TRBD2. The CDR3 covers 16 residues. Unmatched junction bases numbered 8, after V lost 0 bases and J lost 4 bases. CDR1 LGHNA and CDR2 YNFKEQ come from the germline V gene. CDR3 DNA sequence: TGTGCCAGCAGCCAAGATAGGAGTAGCGGGGCTTACGAGCAGTACTTC. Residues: CASSQDRSSGAYEQYF.

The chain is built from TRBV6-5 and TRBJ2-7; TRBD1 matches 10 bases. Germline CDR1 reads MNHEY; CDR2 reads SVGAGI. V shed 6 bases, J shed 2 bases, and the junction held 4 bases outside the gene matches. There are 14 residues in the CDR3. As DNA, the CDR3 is TGTGCCAGCAGAGCCGGGACAGGGGCCTACGAGCAGTACTTC. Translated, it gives CASRAGTGAYEQYF.

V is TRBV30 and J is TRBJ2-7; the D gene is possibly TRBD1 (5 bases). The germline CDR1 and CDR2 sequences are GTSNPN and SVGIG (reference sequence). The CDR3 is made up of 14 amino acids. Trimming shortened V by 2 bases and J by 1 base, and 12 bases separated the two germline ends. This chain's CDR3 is CAWSTGRMSYEQYF. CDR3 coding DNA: TGTGCCTGGAGTACAGGACGCATGTCCTACGAGCAGTACTTC.

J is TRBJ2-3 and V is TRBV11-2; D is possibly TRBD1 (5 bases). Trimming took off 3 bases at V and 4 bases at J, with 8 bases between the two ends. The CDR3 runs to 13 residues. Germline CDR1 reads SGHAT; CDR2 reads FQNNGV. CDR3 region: CASSFSGSDTQYF. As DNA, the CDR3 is TGTGCCAGCAGCTTTTCAGGGTCAGATACGCAGTATTTT.

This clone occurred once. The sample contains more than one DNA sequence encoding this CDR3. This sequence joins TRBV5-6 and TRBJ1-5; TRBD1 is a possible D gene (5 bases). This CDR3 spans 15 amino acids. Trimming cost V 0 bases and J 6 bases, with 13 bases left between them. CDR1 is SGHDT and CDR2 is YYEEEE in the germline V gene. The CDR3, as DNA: TGTGCCAGCAGCTTGGGGCAGGGCTTGAGTCAGCCCCAGCATTTT. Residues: CASSLGQGLSQPQHF.

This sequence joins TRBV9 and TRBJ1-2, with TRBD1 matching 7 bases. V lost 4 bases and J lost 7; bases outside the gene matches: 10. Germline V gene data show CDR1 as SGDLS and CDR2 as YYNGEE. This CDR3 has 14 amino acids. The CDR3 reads CASSYTGTAGGYTF. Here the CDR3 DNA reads TGTGCCAGCAGCTACACCGGGACAGCTGGTGGCTACACCTTC.

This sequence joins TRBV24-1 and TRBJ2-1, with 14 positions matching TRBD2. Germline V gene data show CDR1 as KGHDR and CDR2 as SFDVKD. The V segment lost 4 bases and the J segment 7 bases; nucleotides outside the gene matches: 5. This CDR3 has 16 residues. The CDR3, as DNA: TGTGCCACCAGTGACCAGACTAGCGGGGGGGCGAATGAGCAGTTCTTC. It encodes CATSDQTSGGANEQFF.

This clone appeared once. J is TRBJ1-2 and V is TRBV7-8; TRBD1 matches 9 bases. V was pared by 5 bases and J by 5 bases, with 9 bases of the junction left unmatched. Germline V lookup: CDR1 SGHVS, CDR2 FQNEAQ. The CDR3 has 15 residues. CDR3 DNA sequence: TGTGCCAGCAGCCCGCCGGGACAGGGAGGATATGGCTACACCTTC. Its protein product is CASSPPGQGGYGYTF.

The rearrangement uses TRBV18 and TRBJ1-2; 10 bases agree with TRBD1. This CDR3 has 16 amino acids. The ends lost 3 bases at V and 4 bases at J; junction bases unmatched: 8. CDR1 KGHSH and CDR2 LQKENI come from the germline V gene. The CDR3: CASSPTGTGAPYGYTF. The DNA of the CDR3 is TGTGCCAGCTCACCGACCGGGACAGGGGCCCCCTATGGCTACACCTTC.

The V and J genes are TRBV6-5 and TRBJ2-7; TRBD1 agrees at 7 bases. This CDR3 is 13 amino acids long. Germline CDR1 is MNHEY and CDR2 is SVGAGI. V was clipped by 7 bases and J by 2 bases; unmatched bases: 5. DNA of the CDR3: TGTGCCAGCATTTCTACAGGGGCCTACGAGCAGTACTTC. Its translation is CASISTGAYEQYF.

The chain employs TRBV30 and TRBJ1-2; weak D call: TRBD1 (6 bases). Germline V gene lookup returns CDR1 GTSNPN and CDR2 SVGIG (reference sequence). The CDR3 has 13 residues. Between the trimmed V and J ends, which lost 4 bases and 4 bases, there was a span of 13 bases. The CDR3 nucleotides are TGTGCCTGGACCCCGGACAGAGGCTATGGCTACACCTTC. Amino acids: CAWTPDRGYGYTF.

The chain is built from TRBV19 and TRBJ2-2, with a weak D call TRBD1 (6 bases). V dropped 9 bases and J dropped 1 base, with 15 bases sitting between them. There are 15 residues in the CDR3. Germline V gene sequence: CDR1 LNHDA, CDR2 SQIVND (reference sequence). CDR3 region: CASSDRTENTGELFF. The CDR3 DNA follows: TGTGCCAGCTCCGACAGGACCGAGAACACCGGGGAGCTGTTTTTT.